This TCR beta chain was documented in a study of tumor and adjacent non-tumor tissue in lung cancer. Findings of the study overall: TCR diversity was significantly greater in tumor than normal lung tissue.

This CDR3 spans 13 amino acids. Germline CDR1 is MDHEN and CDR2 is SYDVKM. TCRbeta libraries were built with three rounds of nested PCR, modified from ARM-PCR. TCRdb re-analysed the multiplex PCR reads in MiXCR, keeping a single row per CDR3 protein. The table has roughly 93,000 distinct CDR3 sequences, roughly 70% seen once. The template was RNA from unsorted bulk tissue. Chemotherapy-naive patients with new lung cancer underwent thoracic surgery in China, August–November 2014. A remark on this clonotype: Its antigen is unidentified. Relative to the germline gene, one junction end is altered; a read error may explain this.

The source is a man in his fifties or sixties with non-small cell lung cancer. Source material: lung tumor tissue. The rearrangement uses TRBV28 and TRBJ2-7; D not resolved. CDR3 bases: TGTGCCAGTAGTTTATCCAACTTCTACAAGCAGTACTTC. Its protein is CASSLSNFYKQYF.